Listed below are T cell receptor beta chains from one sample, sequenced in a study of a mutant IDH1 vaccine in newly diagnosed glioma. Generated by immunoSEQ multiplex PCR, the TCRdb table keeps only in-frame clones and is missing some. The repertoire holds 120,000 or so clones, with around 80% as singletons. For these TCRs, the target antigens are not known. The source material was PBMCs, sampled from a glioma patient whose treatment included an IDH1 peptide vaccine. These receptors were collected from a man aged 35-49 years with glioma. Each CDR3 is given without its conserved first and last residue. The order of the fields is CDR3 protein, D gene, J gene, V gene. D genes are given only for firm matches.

CDR3: ASSQDPNSGANVLT; D: -; J: TRBJ2-6; V: TRBV4-2
CDR3: ASSVGTGNQPQH; D: -; J: TRBJ1-5; V: TRBV19
CDR3: ASSLEPNTEAF; D: -; J: TRBJ1-1; V: TRBV5-1
CDR3: ASTVTGANEKLF; D: TRBD1; J: TRBJ1-4; V: TRBV27
CDR3: ASSARLAGVTSTDTQY; D: TRBD2; J: TRBJ2-3; V: TRBV2
CDR3: ASNARNTGELF; D: -; J: TRBJ2-2; V: TRBV7-2
CDR3: ASNWKVQETQY; D: -; J: TRBJ2-5; V: TRBV2
CDR3: ASSPLSGGRGPSGTEAF; D: TRBD1; J: TRBJ1-1; V: TRBV18
CDR3: ASSLSNTYYGYT; D: -; J: TRBJ1-2; V: TRBV27
CDR3: ASGPAITDTQY; D: -; J: TRBJ2-3; V: TRBV6-4
CDR3: ASSPTGAQSYGYT; D: TRBD1; J: TRBJ1-2; V: TRBV18
CDR3: ASSPAGTGITEQY; D: TRBD1; J: TRBJ2-7; V: TRBV27
CDR3: ASSVAGTGVETQY; D: TRBD1; J: TRBJ2-5; V: TRBV9
CDR3: ASRRQGEGEQF; D: TRBD1; J: TRBJ2-1; V: TRBV6-1
CDR3: ASSLGFRQLEQF; D: -; J: TRBJ2-1; V: TRBV7-9
CDR3: SVPPELADFYNEQF; D: TRBD2; J: TRBJ2-1; V: TRBV29-1
CDR3: ASSLGTEAF; D: -; J: TRBJ1-1; V: TRBV28
CDR3: ASSPRGGIGYT; D: -; J: TRBJ1-2; V: TRBV9
CDR3: ASSHRAGTPNMAGELF; D: -; J: TRBJ2-2; V: TRBV5-1
CDR3: ATEGEPYTEAF; D: -; J: TRBJ1-1; V: TRBV6-5
CDR3: ASSSRQGLNQPQH; D: TRBD1; J: TRBJ1-5; V: TRBV6-5
CDR3: ASSLTQETQY; D: -; J: TRBJ2-5; V: TRBV5-7
CDR3: ASSLGTVGYGYT; D: -; J: TRBJ1-2; V: TRBV13
CDR3: AISERGLAGGTTDTQY; D: TRBD2; J: TRBJ2-3; V: TRBV10-3
CDR3: ATSRVAGGNIQY; D: -; J: TRBJ2-4; V: TRBV15
CDR3: ASSFKTGEAF; D: TRBD1; J: TRBJ1-1; V: TRBV6-6
CDR3: ASSLVGEGNGYT; D: -; J: TRBJ1-2; V: TRBV7-9
CDR3: ASSYFENYGYT; D: -; J: TRBJ1-2; V: TRBV6-5
CDR3: ASSLRHVEF; D: -; J: TRBJ2-1; V: TRBV5-5
CDR3: SVDPGGRTEAF; D: -; J: TRBJ1-1; V: TRBV29-1
CDR3: ASSINRGQGRLPEAF; D: TRBD1; J: TRBJ1-1; V: TRBV27
CDR3: ASSQDRRGDYEQY; D: -; J: TRBJ2-7; V: TRBV4-3
CDR3: ASSLVPNTEAF; D: -; J: TRBJ1-1; V: TRBV5-1
CDR3: ATSRDRAGNTIY; D: -; J: TRBJ1-3; V: TRBV15
CDR3: ASSEVGTEAF; D: -; J: TRBJ1-1; V: TRBV25-1
CDR3: ASSYSNRGGNIQY; D: -; J: TRBJ2-4; V: TRBV6-5
CDR3: AATGSGEKLF; D: -; J: TRBJ1-4; V: TRBV7-9
CDR3: ASSPRTTAGELF; D: -; J: TRBJ2-2; V: TRBV18
CDR3: ASSLLSLAGEQY; D: -; J: TRBJ2-7; V: TRBV28
CDR3: ASSQEGGYTDNEQF; D: -; J: TRBJ2-1; V: TRBV4-3
CDR3: ASSLAHRNVKEAF; D: -; J: TRBJ1-1; V: TRBV5-4
CDR3: SVGAAQETQY; D: -; J: TRBJ2-5; V: TRBV29-1
CDR3: ASSQEVASSYNSPLH; D: -; J: TRBJ1-6; V: TRBV4-1
CDR3: ATSSRDYPYEQY; D: TRBD2; J: -; V: TRBV15
CDR3: ASSSGTSGGRTQY; D: TRBD2; J: TRBJ2-3; V: TRBV5-4
CDR3: ASGLGPGGSYGYT; D: -; J: TRBJ1-2; V: TRBV12-5
CDR3: ASSGADYEQY; D: -; J: TRBJ2-7; V: TRBV5-1
CDR3: ASHPSGPSGTGEQF; D: -; J: TRBJ2-1; V: TRBV19
CDR3: ASTVYRGTTGELF; D: TRBD1; J: TRBJ2-2; V: TRBV19
CDR3: ASSAGQRVYEQY; D: -; J: TRBJ2-7; V: TRBV14